The clone carrying this TCR beta chain came up a few times. The antigen is undetermined. This record belongs to a study of shared clonotypes between healthy human individuals. Study-wide results and limits: Naive subsets usually exceeded memory subsets in estimated richness. Limited genetic and exposure-history diversity came from having few donors.

A deep-level run was used for the assay. Template for every sorted-subset replicate PCR totaled around 200 ng DNA, some 30,000 T cell genomes. Measured with immunoSEQ multiplex PCR; TCRdb has only the in-frame clones, and not every one. Found here are about 590,000 clones, roughly 96% of them singletons; the top ten hold 0.095% to 0.12%. Naive CD8 cells lacked CD45RO and underwent positive selection for CCR7, leaving out terminally differentiated effector memory CD45RA+ cells. V lost 1 base and J 0 bases, leaving 9 bases between the germline ends. Germline CDR1 is LGHNA and CDR2 is YNFKEQ. This CDR3 has 15 amino acids.

The sample taken for sequencing was naive CD8+ T cells sorted from blood. The chain links TRBV4-2 to TRBJ1-1, with no clear D. The source is a woman in her 30s in good health. CDR3 in DNA: TGTGCCAGCAGCCAAGTGGCAGTCATGAACACTGAAGCTTTCTTT. As protein: CASSQVAVMNTEAFF.